This T cell receptor (beta chain) was recovered during a study of identical twins. This clonotype was seen only a few times. No antigen is known for it. The CDR3 contains 16 residues. CDR1 SEHNR and CDR2 FQNEAQ come from the germline V gene (reference sequence). The V segment lost 2 bases and the J segment 1 base; nucleotides outside the gene matches: 2. Overall study findings and caveats: Researchers caution that invariant MAIT and iNKT cells could partly confound zero-insertion analyses. Conclusions were based on cross-sectional statistical analysis, without following the same donors. Modelling underestimated the level of out-of-frame TCR alpha sharing observed in monozygotic twins.

cDNA molecules carried unique molecular identifiers, and template switching added a universal primer site. TCRdb independently ran MiXCR on the 5' RACE reads; one entry per CDR3 protein. Among about 340,000 distinct CDR3 sequences listed, about 9% were seen once. Sequenced: naive T cells sorted from blood. This clonotype originated in a woman in her forties or fifties in good health. This chain uses TRBV7-9 with TRBJ2-7; 13 nucleotides match TRBD2. The DNA for the CDR3 is TGTGCCAGCAGCTTAAGGGGACTAGCGGGATCCTACGAGCAGTACTTC. The encoded protein is CASSLRGLAGSYEQYF.